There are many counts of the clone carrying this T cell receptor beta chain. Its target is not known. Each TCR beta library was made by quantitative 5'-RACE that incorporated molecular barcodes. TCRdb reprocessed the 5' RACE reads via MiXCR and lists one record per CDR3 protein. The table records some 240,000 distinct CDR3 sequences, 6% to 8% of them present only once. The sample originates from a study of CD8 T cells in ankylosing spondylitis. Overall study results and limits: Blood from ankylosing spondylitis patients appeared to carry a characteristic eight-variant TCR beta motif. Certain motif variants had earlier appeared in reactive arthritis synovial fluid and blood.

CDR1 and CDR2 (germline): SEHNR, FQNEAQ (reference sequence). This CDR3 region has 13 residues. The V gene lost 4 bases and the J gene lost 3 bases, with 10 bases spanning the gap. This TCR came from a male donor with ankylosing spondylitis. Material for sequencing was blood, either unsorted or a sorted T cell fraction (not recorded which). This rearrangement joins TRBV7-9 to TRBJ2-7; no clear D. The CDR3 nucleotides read TGTGCCAGCAGCTCACGGATGTTCTACGAGCAGTACTTC. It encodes CASSSRMFYEQYF. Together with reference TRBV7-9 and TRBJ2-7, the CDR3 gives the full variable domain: DTGVSQNPRHKITKRGQNVTFRCDPISEHNRLYWYRQTLGQGPEFLTYFQNEAQLEKSRLLSDRFSAERPKGSFSTLEIQRTEQGDSAMYLCASSSRMFYEQYFGPGTRLTVT.